This T cell receptor (beta chain) appears in the sequencing data of a study of cytomegalovirus exposure and HLA in healthy donors listed by TCRdb under 2017. Study-wide context: A later analysis indicated that the 90 to 150 validation repertoires were generated on the platform also employed for the 700 or so repertoires of the first cohort. The study aimed to test whether signatures of past pathogen exposure could be identified by cataloging public T cell receptors. In addition to the first cohort of around 670 subjects, a separate validation cohort of 130 or so different subjects was used. To predict cytomegalovirus infection status, the study combined high-throughput TCR immunosequencing, statistical association of individual TCRs with disease status, and machine learning.

CDR1 and CDR2, per the germline V gene, are ENHRY and SYGVKD. The V end loses 3 bases and the J end loses 2 bases, and a stretch of 8 bases separates them. Taken from cysteine to phenylalanine, the CDR3 has 13 residues. Of all the DNA, just the CDR3 is kept, 39 bases in frame from base 1. The method behind the library was the immunoSEQ multiplex PCR assay. Per the source publication's procedure: A statistical classification framework was developed to diagnose cytomegalovirus status using the catalog of TCR beta chain sequences. The source is immuneACCESS, and TCRdb retained only in-frame sequences with V and J called. Part of the clones is not carried over; for the studies checked, unresolved V genes explain less than half of this, and the remainder is unexplained. V and J calls and clone size follow that table, whereas D and trimming were derived from the DNA. This sample has roughly 50,000 clones in its table, and roughly nine tenths of those were observed once. Approximately 1% of the sample is in the top ten clones.

Remarks on this clone: Its antigen target is currently unknown. There are no base qualities to consult, and no much larger clone falls within one base.

The donors were included in the validation cohort of some 120 subjects, a group kept apart from the roughly 700-subject first cohort. Overall results and qualifications from the work: It was suggested by the authors that the approach could potentially be generalized to other disease states and immunological phenotypes. In a later analysis, TCRs clustered in the first cohort were found to also tend to co-occur in the 130 or so validation repertoires, with approximately 94% of cluster scores above 0. Most TCR sequences were seen in very few donors, while some public TCRs were found in many individuals. A few of the identified cytomegalovirus-associated TCR beta chains were confirmed in vitro to be specific for cytomegalovirus antigens. A later analysis had no HLA typing for the validation cohort, so co-occurrence there was scored across all 130 or so repertoires. The classifier was reported to diagnose cytomegalovirus status with high specificity and sensitivity in both the original cohort and the validation cohort. A total of roughly 160 TCR beta chains were listed by the study as associated with cytomegalovirus.

The sequence came from a man aged 18 to 35 in good health and CMV-seronegative. The sequencing sample was made of PBMCs. This sequence uses TRBV10-3 and TRBJ2-7; the D region possibly corresponds to TRBD1 (6 bases align). The CDR3 reads as follows: CAISDRGTYEQYF. Read as DNA, the sequence is TGTGCCATCAGTGACAGGGGCACCTACGAGCAGTACTTC.